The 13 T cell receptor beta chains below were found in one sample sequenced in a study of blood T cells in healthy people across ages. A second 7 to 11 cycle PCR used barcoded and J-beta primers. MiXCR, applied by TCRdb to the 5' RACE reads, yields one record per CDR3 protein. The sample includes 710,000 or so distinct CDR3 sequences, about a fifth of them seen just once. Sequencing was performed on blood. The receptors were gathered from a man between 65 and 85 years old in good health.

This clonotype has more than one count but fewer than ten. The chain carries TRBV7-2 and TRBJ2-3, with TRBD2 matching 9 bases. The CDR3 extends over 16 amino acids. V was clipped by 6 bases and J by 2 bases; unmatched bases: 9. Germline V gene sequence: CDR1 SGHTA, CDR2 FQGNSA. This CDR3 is CASRRLAGSHTDTQYF. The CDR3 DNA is TGTGCCAGCAGGCGTCTAGCGGGGTCTCACACAGATACGCAGTATTTT. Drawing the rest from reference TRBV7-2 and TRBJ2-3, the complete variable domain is GAGVSQSPSNKVTEKGKDVELRCDPISGHTALYWYRQSLGQGLEFLIYFQGNSAPDKSGLPSDRFSAERTGGSVSTLTIQRTQQEDSAVYLCASRRLAGSHTDTQYFGPGTRLTVL.

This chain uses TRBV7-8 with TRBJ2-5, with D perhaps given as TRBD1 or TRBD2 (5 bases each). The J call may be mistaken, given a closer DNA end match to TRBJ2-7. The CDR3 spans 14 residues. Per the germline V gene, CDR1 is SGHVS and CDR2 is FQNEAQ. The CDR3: CASSSAGASYEQYF. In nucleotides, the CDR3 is TGTGCCAGCAGCTCCGCCGGGGCGAGTTACGAGCAGTACTTC.

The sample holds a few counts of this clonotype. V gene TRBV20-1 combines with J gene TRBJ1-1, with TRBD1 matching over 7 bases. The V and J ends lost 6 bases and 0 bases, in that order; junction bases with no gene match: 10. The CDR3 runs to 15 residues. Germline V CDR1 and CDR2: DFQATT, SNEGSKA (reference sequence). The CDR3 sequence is CSALTGPVMNTEAFF. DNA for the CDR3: TGCAGTGCCCTGACAGGGCCCGTGATGAACACTGAAGCTTTCTTT.

CDR3: CSARAPQGWANTIYF. Written as DNA, the CDR3 is TGCAGTGCTAGGGCCCCACAGGGTTGGGCAAACACCATATATTTT. The gene calls are TRBV20-1 and TRBJ1-3; a possible D gene is TRBD1 (6 bases). V was shortened by 3 bases and J by 6 bases, with 18 bases between the two germline ends. Germline CDR1 DFQATT, CDR2 SNEGSKA (reference sequence). The CDR3 runs to 15 residues.

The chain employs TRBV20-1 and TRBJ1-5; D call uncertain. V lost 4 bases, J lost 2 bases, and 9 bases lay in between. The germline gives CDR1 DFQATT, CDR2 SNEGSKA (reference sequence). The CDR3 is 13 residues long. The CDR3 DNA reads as TGCAGTGCTACCCTGAGGGGCAATCAGCCCCAGCATTTT. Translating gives CSATLRGNQPQHF.

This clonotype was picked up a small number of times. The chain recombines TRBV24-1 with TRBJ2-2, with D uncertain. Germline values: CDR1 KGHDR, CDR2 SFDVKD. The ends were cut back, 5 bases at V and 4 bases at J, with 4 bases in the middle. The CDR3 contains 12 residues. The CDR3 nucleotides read TGTGCCACCAGTGTGGCCACCGGGGAGCTGTTTTTT. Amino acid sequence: CATSVATGELFF.

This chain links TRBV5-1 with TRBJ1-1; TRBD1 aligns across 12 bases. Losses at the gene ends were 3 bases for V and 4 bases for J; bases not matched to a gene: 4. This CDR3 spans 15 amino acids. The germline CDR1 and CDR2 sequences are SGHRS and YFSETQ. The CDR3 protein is CASSWGQGAITEAFF. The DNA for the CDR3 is TGCGCCAGCAGCTGGGGACAGGGGGCTATCACTGAAGCTTTCTTT.

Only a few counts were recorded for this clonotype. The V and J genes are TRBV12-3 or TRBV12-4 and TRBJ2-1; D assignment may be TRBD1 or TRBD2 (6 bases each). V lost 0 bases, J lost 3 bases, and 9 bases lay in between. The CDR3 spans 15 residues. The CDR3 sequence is CASSLAGGHYNEQFF. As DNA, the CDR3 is TGTGCCAGCAGTTTAGCGGGGGGCCACTACAATGAGCAGTTCTTC.

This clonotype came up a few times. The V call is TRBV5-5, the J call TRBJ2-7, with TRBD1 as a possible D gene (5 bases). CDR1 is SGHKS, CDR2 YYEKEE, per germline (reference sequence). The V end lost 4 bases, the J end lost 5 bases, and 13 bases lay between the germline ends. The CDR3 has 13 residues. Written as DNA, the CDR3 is TGTGCCAGCAGCACACGACAGACCCACGAGCAGTACTTC. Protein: CASSTRQTHEQYF.

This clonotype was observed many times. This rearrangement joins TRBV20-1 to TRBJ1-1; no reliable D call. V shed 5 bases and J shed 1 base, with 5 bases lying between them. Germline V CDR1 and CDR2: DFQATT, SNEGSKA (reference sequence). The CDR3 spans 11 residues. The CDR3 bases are TGCAGTGCTTATACGAACACTGAAGCTTTCTTT. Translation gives CSAYTNTEAFF.

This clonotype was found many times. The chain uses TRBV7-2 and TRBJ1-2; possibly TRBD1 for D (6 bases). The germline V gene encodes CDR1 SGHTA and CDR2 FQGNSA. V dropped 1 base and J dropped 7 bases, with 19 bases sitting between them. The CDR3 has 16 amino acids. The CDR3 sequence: CASSLGGAGESSGYTF. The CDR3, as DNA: TGTGCCAGCAGCTTAGGTGGGGCAGGGGAGTCTTCTGGCTACACCTTC. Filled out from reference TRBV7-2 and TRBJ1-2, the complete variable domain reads GAGVSQSPSNKVTEKGKDVELRCDPISGHTALYWYRQSLGQGLEFLIYFQGNSAPDKSGLPSDRFSAERTGGSVSTLTIQRTQQEDSAVYLCASSLGGAGESSGYTFGSGTRLTVV.

CDR3 in amino acids: CASSLNPQGEQYV. The CDR3 DNA reads TGTGCCAGCAGCTTAAACCCCCAGGGCGAGCAGTACGTC. The chain employs TRBV7-2 and TRBJ2-7; a possible D gene is TRBD1 (5 bases). The V gene's germline CDR1 is SGHTA and CDR2 FQGNSA. The V and J ends lost 2 bases and 6 bases respectively, with 11 bases between them. This CDR3 spans 13 amino acids.

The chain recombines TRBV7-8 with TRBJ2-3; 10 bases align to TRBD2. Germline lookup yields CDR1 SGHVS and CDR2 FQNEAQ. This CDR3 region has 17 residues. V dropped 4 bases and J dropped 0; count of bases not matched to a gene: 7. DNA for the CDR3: TGTGCCAGCAGCTCACAAGCGGGGGGGGTGAGCACAGATACGCAGTATTTT. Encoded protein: CASSSQAGGVSTDTQYF.